This T cell receptor beta chain was documented in a study of cytomegalovirus exposure and HLA in healthy donors. Trimming took 6 bases from V and 5 from J; bases not matched to a gene: 10. CDR1 is SQVTM and CDR2 is ANQGSEA in the germline V gene. The CDR3 consists of 14 residues. As to this clone: Its specificity is unknown.

Study results and caveats: Most TCR beta V segments were productive about 87% or about 30% of the time in an earlier analysis. Other equally common chains were less clonally expanded than HLA-associated TCR beta chains, a later analysis showed.

The PCR had 60 Vbeta and 13 Jbeta primers. Here immunoSEQ multiplex PCR was the method, and the copy in TCRdb shows in-frame clones only, minus some. The profile shows fewer than 100,000 clones, approximately 76% of them singletons. The chain carries TRBV29-1 and TRBJ1-1; 9 bases map to TRBD1. The sequenced sample was PBMCs. This TCR was recovered from a man aged 35-49 years in good health and CMV-seronegative. CDR3 residues: CSVRTGARETEAFF. In DNA form, the CDR3 reads TGCAGCGTCCGGACAGGGGCTCGGGAAACTGAAGCTTTCTTT.